Following are 27 T cell receptor beta chains from one sample sequenced in a study of glioma-infiltrating T cells after dendritic cell vaccination. Clones were sequenced by immunoSEQ multiplex PCR, and TCRdb holds only the in-frame ones, with some missing. The sample includes 98,000 or so clones, roughly 80% seen only once; the top ten take 5.4%. Time point described: after dendritic cell vaccination, including at tumor progression/relapse. Sample: blood, taken after dendritic cell vaccination. The receptors here all came from a human donor with glioblastoma.

The chain joins TRBV10-3 to TRBJ1-2; 7 bases map to TRBD1. This CDR3 contains 13 residues. The germline V gene has CDR1 ENHRY and CDR2 SYGVKD. Trimming removed 6 bases from V and 8 bases from J; junction bases left unmatched: 9. Here the CDR3 DNA reads TGTGCCATCAGCGATGGGACAGTTCGAGGCTACACCTTC. The encoded protein is CAISDGTVRGYTF.

This sequence joins TRBV19 and TRBJ2-7; D gene uncertain. The germline CDR1 and CDR2 sequences are LNHDA and SQIVND (reference sequence). This CDR3 is built from 12 residues. Trimming removed 4 bases from V and 4 bases from J, with 8 bases in between. CDR3 residues: CASSRRGYEQYF. CDR3 nucleotide sequence: TGTGCCAGTAGTAGACGCGGATACGAGCAGTACTTC.

This chain uses TRBV5-1 with TRBJ2-2; 9 nucleotides align to TRBD1. This CDR3 comprises 16 residues. V gave up 0 bases and J gave up 4 bases; unmatched junction bases: 4. In germline, CDR1 is SGHRS, CDR2 YFSETQ. The CDR3 bases are TGCGCCAGCAGCTTGGAACAGGGGGCAGGCACCGGGGAGCTGTTTTTT. It codes for CASSLEQGAGTGELFF.

The chain joins TRBV28 to TRBJ1-2; perhaps TRBD1 as D (5 bases). V dropped 3 bases and J dropped 0 bases, with 11 bases sitting between them. The CDR3 sequence is 15 residues long. Germline assignment: CDR1 MDHEN and CDR2 SYDVKM. The CDR3 spells CASSFGGAPNYGYTF. The CDR3, as DNA: TGTGCCAGCAGTTTCGGCGGGGCCCCTAACTATGGCTACACCTTC.

V gene TRBV2 combines with J gene TRBJ2-5; TRBD2 might be the D (5 bases). The CDR3 extends over 13 amino acids. Germline assignment: CDR1 SNHLY and CDR2 FYNNEI. V lost 7 bases to trimming and J lost 5 bases, with 14 bases between them. The CDR3 is CASNSGVRETQYF. DNA for the CDR3: TGTGCCAGCAACAGCGGCGTCCGGGAGACCCAGTACTTC.

This clone has just a few counts. At one end, the junction sequence differs from germline, possibly due to a read error. In nucleotides, the CDR3 is TGTGCCATTAGTGACAGCCGCGGAGCAAACTATGGCTACACCTTC. Translated: CAISDSRGANYGYTF. The chain has TRBV10-3 and TRBJ1-2; maybe TRBD1 (5 bases). The CDR3 covers 15 residues. Germline-derived CDR1 and CDR2 are ENHRY and SYGVKD.

The chain joins TRBV29-1 to TRBJ2-7; D remains unclear. V lost 5 bases, J lost 1 base, and 9 bases lay in between. Germline CDR1 SQVTM, CDR2 ANQGSEA. This CDR3 is 12 amino acids long. For the CDR3, the DNA is TGCAGCGTTTTCGCAGGTTCCTACGAGCAGTACTTC. The encoded protein is CSVFAGSYEQYF.

This chain joins TRBV6-6 and TRBJ2-1, with D maybe TRBD2 (5 bases). The CDR3 covers 14 residues. Trimming cost V 7 bases and J 7 bases, with 17 bases left between them. The V gene's germline CDR1 is MNHNY and CDR2 SVGAGI (reference sequence). CDR3 DNA sequence: TGTGCCAGCAAAGACAACTCCCGGAGGAATGAGCAGTTCTTC. This translates into CASKDNSRRNEQFF.

This clone has a handful of counts. The chain joins TRBV25-1 to TRBJ2-5; 8 bases match TRBD2. There are 15 residues in the CDR3. In germline, CDR1 is MGHDK, CDR2 SYGVNS. V was pared by 1 base and J by 3 bases, with 4 bases of the junction left unmatched. CDR3 protein: CASSEWRGEEETQYF. CDR3 nucleotides: TGTGCCAGCAGTGAATGGCGGGGGGAGGAAGAGACCCAGTACTTC. Drawing the rest from reference TRBV25-1 and TRBJ2-5, the complete variable domain is EADIYQTPRYLVIGTGKKITLECSQTMGHDKMYWYQQDPGMELHLIHYSYGVNSTEKGDLSSESTVSRIRTEHFPLTLESARPSHTSQYLCASSEWRGEEETQYFGPGTRLLVL.

V and J are TRBV18 and TRBJ2-2, with TRBD2 matching 12 bases. Germline V CDR1 and CDR2: KGHSH, LQKENI. V lost 2 bases and J lost 2; bases outside the gene matches: 3. This CDR3 region has 17 residues. The CDR3 coding sequence is TGTGCCAGCTCACCATGGACTAGCGGGGATAACACCGGGGAGCTGTTTTTT. It codes for CASSPWTSGDNTGELFF. The full variable domain, with the rest looked up from reference TRBV18 and TRBJ2-2, is NAGVMQNPRHLVRRRGQEARLRCSPMKGHSHVYWYRQLPEEGLKFMVYLQKENIIDESGMPKERFSAEFPKEGPSILRIQQVVRGDSAAYFCASSPWTSGDNTGELFFGEGSRLTVL.

The rearrangement uses TRBV5-1 and TRBJ2-5, with 8 bases lining up with TRBD1. The J call is uncertain, as TRBJ2-7 better fits the DNA end. Germline V CDR1 and CDR2: SGHRS, YFSETQ. This CDR3 region has 14 residues. The CDR3 nucleotides read TGCGCCAGCAGCTTGGGGGACAGGCCATACGAGCAGTACTTC. It translates to CASSLGDRPYEQYF.

Written as DNA, the CDR3 is TGTGCCAGCAGCGTAGGAGTCGGGAGCACAGATACGCAGTATTTT. This codes for CASSVGVGSTDTQYF. This chain joins TRBV9 and TRBJ2-3, with no clear D. Trimming shortened V by 0 bases and J by 0 bases, and 8 bases separated the two germline ends. Per germline, CDR1 SGDLS and CDR2 YYNGEE. This CDR3 contains 15 residues.

This rearrangement joins TRBV5-4 to TRBJ1-2; 7 bases are shared with TRBD1. The length of the CDR3 is 15 residues. Trimming cost V 5 bases and J 0 bases; bases outside gene matches: 7. CDR1 and CDR2 from the germline V gene are SGHNT and YYREEE (reference sequence). CDR3 sequence reads: CASSKGGTANYGYTF. Here the CDR3 DNA reads TGTGCCAGCAGTAAAGGGGGGACAGCTAACTATGGCTACACCTTC.

This clone has just one count. This sequence joins TRBV27 and TRBJ1-2; 8 bases align to TRBD1. From germline, CDR1 is MNHEY and CDR2 SMNVEV (reference sequence). Trimming removed 5 bases from V and 8 bases from J; junction bases left unmatched: 10. The CDR3 sequence is 14 residues long. CDR3 region: CASSTRTGKDGYTF. The CDR3, as DNA: TGTGCCAGCAGTACTCGGACAGGGAAAGACGGCTACACCTTC.

Written as DNA, the CDR3 is TGTGCCAGTAGGGAGCAGGGGTCCACGAATTCACCCCTCCACTTT. It is translated as CASREQGSTNSPLHF. The chain has TRBV19 and TRBJ1-6; maybe TRBD1 (6 bases). The CDR3 loop spans 15 amino acids. The germline CDR1 and CDR2 sequences are LNHDA and SQIVND (reference sequence). The ends were cut back, 6 bases at V and 7 bases at J, with 16 bases in the middle.

DNA of the CDR3: TGTGCCAGCAGTTACTATTACGGGAGCGTGTCAAATGAGCAGTTCTTC. It specifies CASSYYYGSVSNEQFF. The V and J genes are TRBV6-5 and TRBJ2-1; D possibly corresponds to TRBD2 (6 bases). Trimming took 1 base from V and 7 from J, leaving 17 bases between them. This CDR3 comprises 16 residues. Germline CDR1 is MNHEY and CDR2 is SVGAGI.

This clone was recorded only once. This rearrangement joins TRBV30 to TRBJ1-1, with D perhaps matching TRBD1 (5 bases). The CDR3 sequence is 15 residues long. In germline, CDR1 is GTSNPN, CDR2 SVGIG (reference sequence). Deletions cut 2 bases from V and 1 base from J, with 14 bases between. Here the CDR3 DNA reads TGTGCCTGGAGTAGTTGGACACCTGCGAACACTGAAGCTTTCTTT. It encodes CAWSSWTPANTEAFF.

The J gene is TRBJ1-5, the V gene TRBV9, with 11 bases aligning to TRBD1. The V gene's germline CDR1 is SGDLS and CDR2 YYNGEE. After removal of 3 bases from V and 6 bases from J, the junction contained 5 bases not matched to a gene. CDR3 length: 15 residues. The CDR3 here is CASSEGQGASQPQHF. CDR3 DNA: TGTGCCAGCAGCGAAGGACAGGGGGCCTCTCAGCCCCAGCATTTT.

This clone was detected a few times. The V call is TRBV5-1, the J call TRBJ1-1; 8 bases agree with TRBD1. Germline CDR1 SGHRS, CDR2 YFSETQ. Germline trimming cut 3 bases from V and 2 bases from J; bases unmatched to any gene: 3. The CDR3 is made up of 14 amino acids. CDR3 protein: CASSSGQGNTEAFF. The CDR3 DNA is TGCGCCAGCAGCTCAGGACAGGGAAACACTGAAGCTTTCTTT.

The chain couples TRBV2 to TRBJ2-7, with 7 bases identical to TRBD1. Germline assignment: CDR1 SNHLY and CDR2 FYNNEI. V shed 6 bases and J 3 bases; nucleotides not matched to a gene: 5. There are 13 residues in the CDR3. The CDR3 DNA sequence: TGTGCCAGCAGCCGGACAGGAGGCTACGAGCAGTACTTC. Its translation: CASSRTGGYEQYF. Full variable domain (rest looked up from reference TRBV2 and TRBJ2-7): EPEVTQTPSHQVTQMGQEVILRCVPISNHLYFYWYRQILGQKVEFLVSFYNNEISEKSEIFDDQFSVERPDGSNFTLKIRSTKLEDSAMYFCASSRTGGYEQYFGPGTRLTVT.

This clone has more than one count but fewer than ten. The rearrangement uses TRBV4-1 and TRBJ1-4; perhaps TRBD1 as D (5 bases). The V gene lost 0 bases and the J gene lost 3 bases, with 11 bases spanning the gap. The CDR3 spans 16 residues. CDR1 MGHRA and CDR2 YSYEKL come from the germline V gene. The CDR3 loop is CASSQDTDRANEKLFF. The CDR3 DNA follows: TGCGCCAGCAGCCAAGACACCGACAGAGCTAATGAAAAACTGTTTTTT.

CDR3 DNA sequence: TGTGCCACCCTCAAGACTAGCGGGAGTCACGAGCAGTACTTC. Protein product: CATLKTSGSHEQYF. J is TRBJ2-7 and V is TRBV11-2; 12 bases line up with TRBD2. After removal of 10 bases from V and 5 bases from J, the junction contained 9 bases not matched to a gene. The CDR3 is made up of 14 amino acids. Per germline, CDR1 SGHAT and CDR2 FQNNGV.

This rearrangement joins TRBV19 to TRBJ1-4; D unresolved. Trimming left V 6 bases short and J 2 bases short, with 13 bases between. CDR3 length: 15 amino acids. CDR1 is LNHDA and CDR2 is SQIVND in the germline V gene (reference sequence). In DNA, the CDR3 is TGTGCCAGTAGCGCGAACGGTGCCACTAATGAAAAACTGTTTTTT. It translates to CASSANGATNEKLFF.

The chain is built from TRBV15 and TRBJ2-3, with TRBD1 identical over 7 bases. The CDR3 consists of 17 residues. Trimming removed 0 bases from V and 0 bases from J; junction bases left unmatched: 6. CDR1 and CDR2 (germline): LNHNV, YYDKDF (reference sequence). For the CDR3, the DNA is TGTGCCACCAGCAGAGATCACGGGACAGATAGCACAGATACGCAGTATTTT. Encoded protein: CATSRDHGTDSTDTQYF. The full variable domain, rest sourced from reference TRBV15 and TRBJ2-3, is DAMVIQNPRYQVTQFGKPVTLSCSQTLNHNVMYWYQQKSSQAPKLLFHYYDKDFNNEADTPDNFQSRRPNTSFCFLDIRSPGLGDTAMYLCATSRDHGTDSTDTQYFGPGTRLTVL.

The chain carries TRBV5-1 and TRBJ2-1, with D perhaps matching TRBD1 (5 bases). Trimming took 1 base from V and 0 from J, leaving 11 bases between them. The germline V gene encodes CDR1 SGHRS and CDR2 YFSETQ. The CDR3 runs to 16 residues. The CDR3 is CASSLKGLSSYNEQFF. The CDR3 DNA reads as TGCGCCAGCAGCTTGAAGGGGCTAAGCTCCTACAATGAGCAGTTCTTC.

The chain is built from TRBV20-1 and TRBJ1-1; possibly TRBD1 for D (6 bases). The germline V gene has CDR1 DFQATT and CDR2 SNEGSKA (reference sequence). Trimming stripped 7 bases from V and 2 bases from J, with 8 bases between. The CDR3 spans 11 residues. In DNA, the CDR3 is TGCAGTGGACAGGAAAACACTGAAGCTTTCTTT. Its protein product is CSGQENTEAFF.

The V and J genes are TRBV7-2 and TRBJ1-2; tentatively, D is TRBD1 (5 bases). The germline V gene has CDR1 SGHTA and CDR2 FQGNSA. The CDR3 runs 14 residues. Trimming removed 7 bases at V and 2 bases at J, with 14 bases between. CDR3 nucleotides: TGTGCCAGCAACCTCGCGACAGCGAACTATGGCTACACCTTC. Its translation: CASNLATANYGYTF.